This is a list of T cell receptor beta chains from one sample in a study of regulatory T cells in long-lasting Graves disease. TCRdb re-called the multiplex PCR reads with MiXCR, one entry per CDR3 protein. This table has under 700,000 distinct CDR3 sequences, roughly 15% appearing once. In addition, the sample was reused for a study of T cells in Graves' hyperthyroidism and ophthalmopathy.

Source: peripheral blood mononuclear cells (PBMCs), taken at new diagnosis, from a patient treated with antithyroid drugs. These receptors all stem from a woman in her forties or fifties with Graves disease. Each CDR3 is given with its conserved first and last residue. The D gene is left open where the match is weak. The size field is filled for only some rows; it gives once, few, many or a size class.

V gene	clone size	J gene	CDR3 length	D gene	CDR3 DNA	CDR3 protein
TRBV7-3	.	TRBJ2-2	14	.	TGTGCCAGCGGACGCTCGAGGGGCCCCGGGGAGCTGTTTTTT	CASGRSRGPGELFF
TRBV7-6	many	TRBJ1-6	15	.	TGTGCCAGCAGCCCGTCCGCGGGTAGTAATTCACCCCTCCACTTT	CASSPSAGSNSPLHF
TRBV7-9	.	TRBJ1-2	16	TRBD1	TGTGCCAGCAGATACAAGGACAGGAGGGGATTCTATGGCTACACCTTC	CASRYKDRRGFYGYTF
TRBV4-1	few	TRBJ1-2	17	.	TGCGCCAGCAGCCAAGCGGGGAAGTGGGGATCTAACTATGGCTACACCTTC	CASSQAGKWGSNYGYTF
TRBV2	many	TRBJ1-5	12	.	TGTGCCAGCAGCGAGGGAGTTCAGCCCCAGCATTTT	CASSEGVQPQHF
TRBV2	many	TRBJ1-6	14	.	TGTGCCAGCAGTGTAGGAGGCAACAATTCACCCCTCCACTTT	CASSVGGNNSPLHF
TRBV5-1	many	TRBJ2-5	17	TRBD2	TGCGCCAGCAGCTTCTCTCGTACTAGCGGGGGGGACGAGACCCAGTACTTC	CASSFSRTSGGDETQYF
TRBV11-2	many	TRBJ1-1	13	.	TGTGCCAGCAGCTTAGAACGTTACACTGAAGCTTTCTTT	CASSLERYTEAFF
TRBV27	.	TRBJ1-5	16	TRBD1	TGTGCCAGCACCCTAGAGGACAGGGAGGTTGGTCAGCCCCAGCATTTT	CASTLEDREVGQPQHF
TRBV20-1	.	TRBJ2-3	16	TRBD2	TGCAGTGCCGAGGGAGGGAGACCTTCTAGCACAGATACGCAGTATTTT	CSAEGGRPSSTDTQYF
TRBV5-6	few	TRBJ2-2	14	TRBD1	TGTGCCAGCAGCTTCAGGGGGCCTACCGGGGAGCTGTTTTTT	CASSFRGPTGELFF
TRBV7-9	.	TRBJ1-2	13	.	TGTGCCAGCAGCTTAGAGGGGCGAAATGGCTACACCTTC	CASSLEGRNGYTF
TRBV20-1	.	TRBJ1-4	13	.	TGCAGTGCTAGTGGGGGGACTAATGAAAAACTGTTTTTT	CSASGGTNEKLFF
TRBV11-3	.	TRBJ2-2	17	.	TGTGCCAGCAGCTTAGGCATGAGCCCATCTTTTAGCGGGGAGCTGTTTTTT	CASSLGMSPSFSGELFF
TRBV2	.	TRBJ1-2	14	TRBD1	TGTGCCAGCACCCTAGAAGACAGGGTTAATGGCTACACCTTC	CASTLEDRVNGYTF
TRBV6-1	.	TRBJ1-6	12	TRBD1	TGTGCCACCCGGACAGGGGGATCACCCCTCCACTTT	CATRTGGSPLHF
TRBV20-1	.	TRBJ2-5	14	.	TGCAGTGCCGCCCCCGAGGGAGCCCTAGAGACCCAGTACTTC	CSAAPEGALETQYF